The sequence of this TCR beta chain was determined in a study of cytomegalovirus exposure and HLA in healthy donors. Study results and caveats: Later analysis showed TCR association rates varying by HLA locus, highest for DRB1 and lowest for HLA-C. Specificity of a few CMV-associated chains for CMV antigens was verified in vitro.

The V gene lost 8 bases and the J gene lost 1 base, with 8 bases spanning the gap. This CDR3 is built from 13 residues. Germline CDR1 is SEHNR and CDR2 is FQNEAQ (reference sequence). Remarks on this clone: Its antigen remains unknown.

The donors were healthy bone marrow donors. Nominally healthy donors provided the samples, though records likely missed some immune exposures. This PCR relied on a set of 60 Vbeta primers and 13 Jbeta primers. Repertoires were generated with immunoSEQ multiplex PCR, while TCRdb's copy carries only in-frame clones and drops some. The table lists around 100,000 clones, roughly 68% of them singletons, with about 2.2% in the top ten. Sample: PBMCs. The TCR comes from a woman aged 25 to 39 in good health and CMV-seronegative. This rearrangement joins TRBV7-9 to TRBJ2-2; D unresolved. CDR3 sequence (DNA): TGTGCCAGCGAGGCGGAGAACACCGGGGAGCTGTTTTTT. Protein sequence: CASEAENTGELFF.